The 23 T cell receptor beta chains in this list originate from one sample, sequenced in a study of cytomegalovirus exposure and HLA in healthy donors. Here immunoSEQ multiplex PCR was the method, and the copy in TCRdb shows in-frame clones only, minus some. The table lists 90,000 to 100,000 clones, roughly 87% of them singletons. The material sequenced was PBMCs. These receptors all stem from a young man in good health and CMV-seropositive.

The V gene is TRBV4-3, the J gene TRBJ2-7, with no clear D. The germline V gene has CDR1 LGHNA and CDR2 YSLEER. This CDR3 has 15 amino acids. V gave up 1 base and J gave up 0 bases, with 10 bases separating them. This CDR3 is CASSQGLTFSYEQYF. The CDR3 DNA sequence: TGCGCCAGCAGCCAAGGCCTAACCTTCTCCTACGAGCAGTACTTC.

This rearrangement joins TRBV6-5 to TRBJ1-4; D unresolved. This CDR3 comprises 14 residues. V lost 6 bases and J lost 5, with 13 bases in between. Looked up from germline, CDR1 is MNHEY and CDR2 is SVGAGI. Here the CDR3 reads CASREYPGNEKLFF. The CDR3 nucleotides read TGTGCCAGCAGAGAATACCCGGGGAATGAAAAACTGTTTTTT.

CDR3 nucleotide sequence: TGTGCCAGTACAGGGTCGAACACCGGGGAGCTGTTTTTT. Its protein product is CASTGSNTGELFF. The chain couples TRBV27 to TRBJ2-2; TRBD1 is a possible D gene (6 bases). This CDR3 has 13 amino acids. Germline V CDR1 and CDR2: MNHEY, SMNVEV (reference sequence). Trimming took off 9 bases at V and 0 bases at J, with 8 bases between the two ends.

The V gene is TRBV6-5, the J gene TRBJ2-7; tentatively, D is TRBD1 (6 bases). Trimming removed 0 bases at V and 2 bases at J, with 8 bases between. CDR1 is MNHEY and CDR2 is SVGAGI in the germline V gene. This CDR3 region has 14 residues. The CDR3 nucleotides read TGTGCCAGCAGTTACTCGGGACACCCCTACGAGCAGTACTTC. This gives the protein CASSYSGHPYEQYF.

DNA for the CDR3: TGTGCCAGCAGCTTGGGAGCGGGATCCTACGAGCAGTACTTC. It translates to CASSLGAGSYEQYF. The chain couples TRBV11-3 to TRBJ2-7; 7 bases are a match to TRBD2. Germline loops: CDR1 SGHNT, CDR2 YENEEA. The CDR3 has 14 residues. Trimming removed 3 bases from V and 1 base from J; junction bases left unmatched: 3.

This clone was seen more than once but under ten times. The gene calls are TRBV25-1 and TRBJ2-7, with 7 bases lining up with TRBD1. The CDR3 runs 14 residues. Per the germline V gene, CDR1 is MGHDK and CDR2 is SYGVNS. Trimming at V came to 5 bases and at J to 5 bases, leaving 9 bases not matched to a gene. CDR3 sequence reads: CASSPTGQRHEQYF. CDR3 coding DNA: TGTGCCAGCAGTCCAACGGGACAGAGGCACGAGCAGTACTTC.

V gene TRBV7-8 combines with J gene TRBJ2-5; D might be TRBD1 (5 bases). The CDR3 length is 15 residues. V lost 5 bases and J 4 bases, leaving 17 bases between the germline ends. CDR1 SGHVS and CDR2 FQNEAQ come from the germline V gene. CDR3 coding DNA: TGTGCCAGCAGCGAAAGGGCCCGAAGGGGAGAGACCCAGTACTTC. It yields the protein CASSERARRGETQYF.

The rearrangement uses TRBV9 and TRBJ1-2, with D possibly matching TRBD1 (6 bases). Trimming pared 3 bases from V and 2 bases from J, leaving 20 bases between. CDR1 and CDR2 (germline): SGDLS, YYNGEE. The length of the CDR3 is 17 residues. The CDR3 coding sequence is TGTGCCAGCAGCGCAGGGGTCTCCCCATCCTTAAACTATGGCTACACCTTC. Its protein is CASSAGVSPSLNYGYTF.

The sample holds one count of this clone. This chain joins TRBV5-1 and TRBJ2-3; 7 nucleotides match TRBD2. V lost 0 bases to trimming and J lost 4 bases; unmatched junction nucleotides: 2. The CDR3 extends over 14 amino acids. Germline values: CDR1 SGHRS, CDR2 YFSETQ. The CDR3: CASSLVLASDTQYF. The CDR3 region has the DNA TGCGCCAGCAGCTTGGTACTAGCGTCAGATACGCAGTATTTT. The entire variable domain, with the rest obtained from reference TRBV5-1 and TRBJ2-3, is as follows: KAGVTQTPRYLIKTRGQQVTLSCSPISGHRSVSWYQQTPGQGLQFLFEYFSETQRNKGNFPGRFSGRQFSNSRSEMNVSTLELGDSALYLCASSLVLASDTQYFGPGTRLTVL.

This chain joins TRBV7-6 and TRBJ2-2; 10 bases match TRBD2. The length of the CDR3 is 18 residues. After removal of 2 bases from V and 4 bases from J, the junction contained 10 bases not matched to a gene. CDR1 and CDR2 from the germline V gene are SGHVS and FNYEAQ. CDR3 DNA: TGTGCCAGCAGCTTACGGCCAGCGGGAGGGCCGAGCACCGGGGAGCTGTTTTTT. This codes for CASSLRPAGGPSTGELFF.

The table lists this clone with a count of one. This rearrangement joins TRBV5-1 to TRBJ1-1; D is possibly TRBD1 (5 bases). Germline values: CDR1 SGHRS, CDR2 YFSETQ. V lost 4 bases, J lost 7 bases, and 14 bases lay in between. The CDR3 has 13 residues. CDR3 bases: TGCGCCAGCAGCCCGCCCGGGGGAGGTGAAGCTTTCTTT. As protein: CASSPPGGGEAFF.

The chain recombines TRBV7-3 with TRBJ2-5; D is uncertain. CDR3 length equals 14 residues. Germline CDR1 reads SGHTA; CDR2 reads FQGTGA. The V and J ends lost 2 bases and 4 bases respectively, with 11 bases between them. The CDR3 is CASSLVGSPETQYF. Written as DNA, the CDR3 is TGTGCCAGCAGCTTAGTTGGTAGTCCAGAGACCCAGTACTTC.

Many counts were recorded for this clone. The rearrangement links TRBV11-3 to TRBJ1-4; TRBD1 is a possible D gene (5 bases). Germline lookup yields CDR1 SGHNT and CDR2 YENEEA. Trimming removed 2 bases at V and 2 bases at J, with 15 bases between. CDR3 size: 17 residues. CDR3: CASSLQQGGRTNEKLFF. In DNA form, the CDR3 reads TGTGCCAGCAGCTTACAGCAGGGAGGGCGGACTAATGAAAAACTGTTTTTT. The variable domain in full, with the rest retrieved from reference TRBV11-3 and TRBJ1-4, is EAGVVQSPRYKIIEKKQPVAFWCNPISGHNTLYWYLQNLGQGPELLIRYENEEAVDDSQLPKDRFSAERLKGVDSTLKIQPAELGDSAVYLCASSLQQGGRTNEKLFFGSGTQLSVL.

On this clone: Since a much larger clone is just one base distant, this may be a read error. The chain recombines TRBV11-2 with TRBJ1-2; D unclear. V lost 7 bases, J lost 2 bases, and 17 bases lay in between. In germline, CDR1 is SGHAT, CDR2 FQNNGV. CDR3 length: 15 residues. The CDR3 here is CASNSREGWNYGYTF. The CDR3 DNA reads as TGTGCCAGCAACTCCCGCGAGGGCTGGAACTATGGCTACACCTTC.

CDR3 in amino acids: CASSGRSNEKLFF. DNA of the CDR3: TGCGCCAGCAGTGGACGGAGTAATGAAAAACTGTTTTTT. The rearrangement links TRBV10-1 to TRBJ1-4; D call uncertain. The germline V gene has CDR1 WNHNN and CDR2 SYGVQD (reference sequence). CDR3 size: 13 residues. Between the trimmed V and J ends, which lost 4 bases and 4 bases, there was a span of 7 bases.

This sequence joins TRBV10-3 and TRBJ2-7, with a tentative D call TRBD1 (5 bases). The V end lost 3 bases, the J end lost 2 bases, and 11 bases lay between the germline ends. The CDR3 has 14 residues. The germline V gene encodes CDR1 ENHRY and CDR2 SYGVKD. The CDR3 loop reads CAISDPTGTYEQYF. Here the CDR3 DNA reads TGTGCCATCAGTGACCCCACAGGAACCTACGAGCAGTACTTC.

V is TRBV7-6 and J is TRBJ2-3; D is possibly TRBD2 (6 bases). V gave up 1 base and J gave up 0 bases, with 11 bases separating them. CDR3 length: 16 amino acids. Germline V lookup: CDR1 SGHVS, CDR2 FNYEAQ. The CDR3 nucleotides read TGTGCCAGCAGCTTAGTCCCCGGGACTAGCACAGATACGCAGTATTTT. Translating gives CASSLVPGTSTDTQYF.

V usage is TRBV19 and J usage is TRBJ1-6, with a tentative D call TRBD1 (5 bases). Germline CDR1 LNHDA, CDR2 SQIVND (reference sequence). The length of the CDR3 is 14 residues. The V gene lost 8 bases and the J gene lost 4 bases, with 12 bases spanning the gap. The CDR3 bases are TGTGCCAGTGAGATGGGGGGTTATAATTCACCCCTCCACTTT. It translates to CASEMGGYNSPLHF. Complete variable domain (other parts from reference TRBV19 and TRBJ1-6): DGGITQSPKYLFRKEGQNVTLSCEQNLNHDAMYWYRQDPGQGLRLIYYSQIVNDFQKGDIAEGYSVSREKKESFPLTVTSAQKNPTAFYLCASEMGGYNSPLHFGNGTRLTVT.

CDR3 DNA sequence: TGTGCCAGCACCCCGGGACTAGCGGGAGAGACCCAGTACTTC. This translates into CASTPGLAGETQYF. The chain couples TRBV28 to TRBJ2-5; 12 nucleotides match TRBD2. The junction had 4 bases not matched to a gene; V was cut back by 7 bases and J by 4 bases. The germline V gene has CDR1 MDHEN and CDR2 SYDVKM. The CDR3 has 14 amino acids.

Here the CDR3 reads CASSIGRLTSPLHF. CDR3 DNA sequence: TGTGCCAGTAGTATCGGGAGACTCACATCACCCCTCCACTTT. The chain joins TRBV19 to TRBJ1-6; no definite D call. Trimming took 3 bases from V and 10 from J, leaving 13 bases between them. Germline CDR1 LNHDA, CDR2 SQIVND (reference sequence). The CDR3 is made up of 14 amino acids.

The chain combines TRBV5-1 with TRBJ2-3; D is uncertain. V lost 6 bases and J 0 bases, leaving 14 bases between the germline ends. CDR1 and CDR2 from the germline V gene are SGHRS and YFSETQ. The CDR3 runs to 15 residues. The CDR3 DNA reads TGCGCCAGCACCTCTACTCCTTCTAGCACAGATACGCAGTATTTT. It translates to CASTSTPSSTDTQYF.

The chain is built from TRBV14 and TRBJ1-2; weak D call: TRBD1 (5 bases). There are 18 residues in the CDR3. Trimming took 1 base from V and 2 from J, leaving 20 bases between them. Germline V gene sequence: CDR1 SGHDN, CDR2 FVKESK. This CDR3 is CASSQGVWRGPWNYGYTF. In DNA form, the CDR3 reads TGTGCCAGCAGCCAAGGAGTTTGGAGGGGACCCTGGAACTATGGCTACACCTTC. Together with reference TRBV14 and TRBJ1-2, the CDR3 gives the full variable domain: EAGVTQFPSHSVIEKGQTVTLRCDPISGHDNLYWYRRVMGKEIKFLLHFVKESKQDESGMPNNRFLAERTGGTYSTLKVQPAELEDSGVYFCASSQGVWRGPWNYGYTFGSGTRLTVV.

The chain combines TRBV5-4 with TRBJ2-3, with TRBD2 identical over 13 bases. In germline, CDR1 is SGHNT, CDR2 YYREEE (reference sequence). The CDR3 loop spans 16 amino acids. V shed 1 base, J shed 2 bases, and the junction held 1 base outside the gene matches. The CDR3 spells CASSLTSGRATDTQYF. DNA of the CDR3: TGTGCCAGCAGCTTGACTAGCGGGAGGGCCACAGATACGCAGTATTTT.